The T cell receptor beta chain under discussion was sequenced for a study of T cells expressing NK-cell markers. The CDR3 covers 13 residues. Germline V lookup: CDR1 SGHVS, CDR2 FNYEAQ. TCRdb reprocessed the 5' RACE reads and keeps a single row for each CDR3 protein, giving no DNA. Recorded for this sample: 450,000 to 600,000 distinct CDR3 sequences. V is TRBV7-6 and J is TRBJ2-1; the TCRdb call, TRBD2, lacks DNA for checking. Sequenced: blood T cells: a sorted CD56 or NKG2C T cell subset, CD4+ or CD8+ T cells, or bulk PBMC T cells (not recorded which). This TCR was sampled from a man between 18 and 29 years old in good health. The CDR3 loop is CASSLRGLDEQFF.